This T cell receptor (beta chain) was found in a study of graft-versus-host responses after intestinal transplantation. Across the study: For approximately three years after anti-thymocyte globulin induction, all recipients took tacrolimus and steroids. The study, taken as a whole, reports: Some GvH clones were seen earlier in gut or blood, suggesting intestinal origin.

As concerns this clone: What it binds is not known.

TCRdb's copy holds only in-frame clones and misses some; the assay was immunoSEQ multiplex PCR. The table shows over 100,000 clones, with approximately 90% occurring only once. Germline CDR1 is MNHNS and CDR2 is SASEGT. J gave up 2 bases and V 2 bases, and 2 bases lay outside the gene matches. This CDR3 comprises 14 residues. The sample in question was unstimulated CD4+ T cells sorted from spleen or lymph node cells, obtained before transplant. The clonotype was recovered from a human donor who was the organ donor for an intestinal transplant. The rearrangement links TRBV6-1 to TRBJ1-2; 7 bases line up with TRBD1. Written as DNA, the CDR3 is TGTGCCAGCAGTGAAACAGGGGAGAACTATGGCTACACCTTC. Residues: CASSETGENYGYTF.